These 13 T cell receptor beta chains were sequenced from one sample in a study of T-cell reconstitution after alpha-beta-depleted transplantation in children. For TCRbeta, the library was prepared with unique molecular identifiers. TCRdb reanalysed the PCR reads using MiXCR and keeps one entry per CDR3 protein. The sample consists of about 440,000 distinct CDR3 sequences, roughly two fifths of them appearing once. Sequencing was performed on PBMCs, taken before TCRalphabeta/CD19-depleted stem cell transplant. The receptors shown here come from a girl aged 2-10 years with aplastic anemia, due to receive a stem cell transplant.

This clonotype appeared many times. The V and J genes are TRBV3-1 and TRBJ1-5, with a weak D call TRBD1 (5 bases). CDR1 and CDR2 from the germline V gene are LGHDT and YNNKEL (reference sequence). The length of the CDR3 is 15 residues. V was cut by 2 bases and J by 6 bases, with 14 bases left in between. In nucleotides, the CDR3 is TGTGCCAGCAGCCAACCTCGGGGAAGGGGTCAGCCCCAGCATTTT. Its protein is CASSQPRGRGQPQHF.

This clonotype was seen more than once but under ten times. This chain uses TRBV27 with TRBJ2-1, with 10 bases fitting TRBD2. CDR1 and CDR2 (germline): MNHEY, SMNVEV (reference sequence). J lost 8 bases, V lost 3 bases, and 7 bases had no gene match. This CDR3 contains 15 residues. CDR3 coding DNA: TGTGCCAGCAGTTTTAACAGCGGGAGGGCCCATGAGCAGTTCTTC. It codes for CASSFNSGRAHEQFF.

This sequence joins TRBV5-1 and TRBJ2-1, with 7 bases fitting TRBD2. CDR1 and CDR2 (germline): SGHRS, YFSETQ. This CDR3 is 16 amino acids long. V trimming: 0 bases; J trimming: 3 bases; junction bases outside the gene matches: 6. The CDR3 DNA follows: TGCGCCAGCAGCTTGGGGCCACTAGCGAGCTACAATGAGCAGTTCTTC. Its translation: CASSLGPLASYNEQFF.

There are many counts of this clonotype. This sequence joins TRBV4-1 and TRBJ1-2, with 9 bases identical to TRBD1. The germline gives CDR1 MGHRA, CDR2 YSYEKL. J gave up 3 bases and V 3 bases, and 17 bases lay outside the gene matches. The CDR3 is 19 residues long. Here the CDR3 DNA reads TGCGCCAGCAGCCACGACACCGGGGACAGGGCCAAGTCAGACTATGGCTACACCTTC. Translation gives CASSHDTGDRAKSDYGYTF.

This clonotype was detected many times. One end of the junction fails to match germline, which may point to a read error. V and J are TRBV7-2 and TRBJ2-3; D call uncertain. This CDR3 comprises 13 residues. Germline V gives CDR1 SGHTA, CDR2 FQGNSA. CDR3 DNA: TGCGCCAGCAGCTTGGCTCGCACAGATACGCAGTATTTT. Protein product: CASSLARTDTQYF.

CDR3: CASSLVTAGSGELFF. The CDR3 DNA is TGCGCCAGCAGCTTGGTAACTGCGGGCTCCGGGGAGCTGTTTTTT. The V and J genes are TRBV5-1 and TRBJ2-2; perhaps TRBD2 as D (5 bases). This CDR3 contains 15 residues. V was trimmed by 0 bases and J by 6 bases, leaving 12 bases between them. Germline V lookup: CDR1 SGHRS, CDR2 YFSETQ.

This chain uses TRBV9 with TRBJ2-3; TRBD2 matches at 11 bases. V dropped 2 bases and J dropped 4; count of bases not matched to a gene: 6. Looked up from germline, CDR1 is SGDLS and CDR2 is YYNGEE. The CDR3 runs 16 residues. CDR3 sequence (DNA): TGTGCCAGCAGCGTCGCTAGCGGGGGGATCGCAGATACGCAGTATTTT. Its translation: CASSVASGGIADTQYF.

The chain's CDR3 is CASSLNTRGDGYTF. The CDR3 nucleotides read TGTGCCAGCAGTTTAAACACCAGGGGGGATGGCTACACCTTC. This chain uses TRBV27 with TRBJ1-2, with TRBD1 identical over 7 bases. The germline CDR1 and CDR2 sequences are MNHEY and SMNVEV (reference sequence). The CDR3 is 14 amino acids. The J segment lost 6 bases and the V segment lost 2 bases, leaving 6 bases of the junction unmatched.

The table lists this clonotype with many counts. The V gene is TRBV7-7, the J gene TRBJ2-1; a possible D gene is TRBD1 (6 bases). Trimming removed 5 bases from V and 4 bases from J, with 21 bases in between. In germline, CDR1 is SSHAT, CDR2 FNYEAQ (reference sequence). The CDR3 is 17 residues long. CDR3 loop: CASSPSLRGSPYNEQFF. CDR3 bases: TGTGCCAGCAGCCCGAGCCTTAGGGGGTCTCCTTACAATGAGCAGTTCTTC.

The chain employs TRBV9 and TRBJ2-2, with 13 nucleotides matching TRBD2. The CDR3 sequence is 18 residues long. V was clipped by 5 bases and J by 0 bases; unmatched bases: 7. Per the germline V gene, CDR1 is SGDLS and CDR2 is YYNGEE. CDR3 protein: CASSRLAGGSANTGELFF. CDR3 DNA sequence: TGTGCCAGCAGTCGACTAGCGGGAGGATCGGCGAACACCGGGGAGCTGTTTTTT.

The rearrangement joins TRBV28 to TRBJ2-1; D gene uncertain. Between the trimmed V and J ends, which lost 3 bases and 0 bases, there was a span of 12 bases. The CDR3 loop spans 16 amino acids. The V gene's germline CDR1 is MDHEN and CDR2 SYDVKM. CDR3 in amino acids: CASSLIRVSSYNEQFF. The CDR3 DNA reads TGTGCCAGCAGTTTGATTCGCGTCAGCTCCTACAATGAGCAGTTCTTC.

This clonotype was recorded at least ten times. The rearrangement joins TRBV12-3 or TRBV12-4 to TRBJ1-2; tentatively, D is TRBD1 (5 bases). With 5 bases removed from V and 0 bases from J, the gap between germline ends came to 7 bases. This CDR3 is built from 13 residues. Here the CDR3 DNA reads TGTGCCAGCAGTCAACAGGCTAACTATGGCTACACCTTC. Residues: CASSQQANYGYTF.

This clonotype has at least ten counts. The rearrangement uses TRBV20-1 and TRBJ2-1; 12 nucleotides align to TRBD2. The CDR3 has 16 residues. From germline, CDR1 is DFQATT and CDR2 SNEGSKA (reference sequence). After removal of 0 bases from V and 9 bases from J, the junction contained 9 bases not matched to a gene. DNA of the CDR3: TGCAGTGCTAGAGACGGACTAGCGGGACCACGGGGTGAGCAGTTCTTC. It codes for CSARDGLAGPRGEQFF.